This entry lists 2 T cell receptor beta chains sequenced from one sample in a study of identical twins. TCRdb fed the 5' RACE reads into MiXCR, producing one record per CDR3 protein. The sample contains about 100,000 distinct CDR3 sequences, just under 6% of which appear only once. Sequenced input: memory T cells sorted from blood. These TCRs come from a woman aged 45-65 years in good health.

This clonotype has more than one count but fewer than ten. V usage is TRBV5-8 and J usage is TRBJ2-1, with D perhaps matching TRBD1 (6 bases). This CDR3 spans 15 amino acids. Trimming took off 0 bases at V and 5 bases at J, with 12 bases between the two ends. CDR1 is SGHTS, CDR2 YDEGEE, per germline. This CDR3 reads CASSLGVGANNEQFF. The CDR3 nucleotides are TGTGCCAGCAGCTTGGGAGTGGGGGCGAACAATGAGCAGTTCTTC.

This chain connects TRBV7-9 to TRBJ2-5, with TRBD2 matching over 9 bases. The V and J ends lost 5 bases and 5 bases, in that order; junction bases with no gene match: 18. Germline V gene sequence: CDR1 SEHNR, CDR2 FQNEAQ (reference sequence). The length of the CDR3 is 18 residues. CDR3 in amino acids: CASSPRLGSGRFRETQYF. CDR3 bases: TGTGCCAGCAGCCCCCGGTTGGGTAGCGGGAGATTTCGGGAGACCCAGTACTTC.